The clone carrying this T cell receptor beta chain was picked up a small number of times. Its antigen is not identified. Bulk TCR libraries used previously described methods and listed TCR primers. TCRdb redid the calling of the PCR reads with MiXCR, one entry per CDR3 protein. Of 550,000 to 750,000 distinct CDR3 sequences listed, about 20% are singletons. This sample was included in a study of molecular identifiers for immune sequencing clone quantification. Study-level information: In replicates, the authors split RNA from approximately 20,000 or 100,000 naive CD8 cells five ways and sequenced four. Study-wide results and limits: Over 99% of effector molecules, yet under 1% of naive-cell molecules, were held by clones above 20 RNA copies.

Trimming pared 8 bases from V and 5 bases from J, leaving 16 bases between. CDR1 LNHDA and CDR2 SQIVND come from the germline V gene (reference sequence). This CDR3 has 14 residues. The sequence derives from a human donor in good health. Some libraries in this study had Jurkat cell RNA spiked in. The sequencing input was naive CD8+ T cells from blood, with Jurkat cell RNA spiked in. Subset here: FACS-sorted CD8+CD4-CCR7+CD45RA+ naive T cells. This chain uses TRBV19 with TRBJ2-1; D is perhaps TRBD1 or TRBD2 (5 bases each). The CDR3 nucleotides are TGTGCCAGTTCCCCGGGACCTTTGAACAATGAGCAGTTCTTC. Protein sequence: CASSPGPLNNEQFF.